The 31 T cell receptor beta chains below were found in one sample sequenced in a study of STAT3 mutations in large granular lymphocyte leukemia (dated by TCRdb to the late 2010s). Study-wide conclusions, independent of this receptor: All T-LGLL patients had at least one immunodominant TCRbeta clonotype, and roughly half had multiple immunodominant subclonotypes.

Their specific antigens are unknown. Libraries came from the immunoSEQ multiplex PCR assay. TCRdb obtained this table from immuneACCESS and retained in-frame rearrangements with V and J assigned. These tables miss some clones; where compared with another copy, unresolved V genes account for less than half of the shortfall, and the remainder is unexplained. Here the sample has about 42,000 clones; roughly 77% occur a single time. Around 0.39% of the sample belongs to the ten largest clones. Sequencing was carried out using PBMCs. The receptors come from a human donor with T large granular lymphocyte leukemia. Some clones in this sample may be carry-over from other donors' samples.

The DNA for the CDR3 is TGTGCCAGCAGCCCACAGACAGACCCTTACTACGAGCAGTACTTC. This codes for CASSPQTDPYYEQYF. The V and J genes are TRBV9 and TRBJ2-7; TRBD1 might be the D (5 bases). CDR3 length equals 15 residues. V gave up 4 bases and J gave up 3 bases, with 17 bases separating them. CDR1 and CDR2 (germline): SGDLS, YYNGEE. The variable domain in full, with the rest retrieved from reference TRBV9 and TRBJ2-7, is DSGVTQTPKHLITATGQRVTLRCSPRSGDLSVYWYQQSLDQGLQFLIQYYNGEERAKGNILERFSAQQFPDLHSELNLSSLELGDSALYFCASSPQTDPYYEQYFGPGTRLTVT.

The chain joins TRBV5-6 to TRBJ2-7; perhaps D is TRBD1 or TRBD2 (5 bases each). Per the germline V gene, CDR1 is SGHDT and CDR2 is YYEEEE. The V end lost 2 bases, the J end lost 0 bases, and 12 bases lay between the germline ends. This CDR3 is built from 15 residues. In DNA, the CDR3 is TGTGCCAGCAGCTTCGGCCGGGACGACTCCTACGAGCAGTACGTC. Its translation is CASSFGRDDSYEQYV.

The J gene is TRBJ1-5, the V gene TRBV6-5; no definite D call. The CDR3 totals 13 residues. Germline lookup yields CDR1 MNHEY and CDR2 SVGAGI. Trimming cost V 6 bases and J 6 bases, with 12 bases left between them. The CDR3 sequence: CASRGRSGQPQHF. The DNA of the CDR3 is TGTGCCAGCAGAGGGAGATCCGGTCAGCCCCAGCATTTT.

The chain uses TRBV4-1 and TRBJ2-1; no definite D call. Trimming took 1 base from V and 4 from J, leaving 14 bases between them. The CDR3 covers 16 residues. CDR1 and CDR2 from the germline V gene are MGHRA and YSYEKL. The CDR3 DNA is TGCGCCAGCAGCCAAGGGTGGCAGACAACGTACAATGAGCAGTTCTTC. Translated: CASSQGWQTTYNEQFF.

The V gene is TRBV9, the J gene TRBJ2-5; 12 bases match TRBD2. The CDR3 runs to 16 residues. Germline V gene lookup returns CDR1 SGDLS and CDR2 YYNGEE. Germline trimming cut 3 bases from V and 7 bases from J; bases unmatched to any gene: 10. The CDR3 protein is CASSETSGGTPSTQYF. Here the CDR3 DNA reads TGTGCCAGCAGCGAAACTAGCGGGGGGACTCCATCGACCCAGTACTTC.

This clone came up once. This rearrangement joins TRBV10-3 to TRBJ1-5; D uncertain. V dropped 4 bases and J dropped 0 bases, with 10 bases sitting between them. CDR1 and CDR2 from the germline V gene are ENHRY and SYGVKD. The CDR3 has 15 amino acids. The CDR3 loop is CAISAGGNSNQPQHF. CDR3 nucleotides: TGTGCCATCAGTGCCGGAGGTAATAGCAATCAGCCCCAGCATTTT.

V gene TRBV28 combines with J gene TRBJ1-1; TRBD1 might be the D (6 bases). Deletions cut 3 bases from V and 6 bases from J, with 14 bases between. Germline CDR1 MDHEN, CDR2 SYDVKM. The CDR3 spans 14 residues. CDR3 amino acids: CASSFGGGWAEAFF. CDR3 DNA: TGTGCCAGCAGTTTTGGGGGCGGGTGGGCTGAAGCTTTCTTT.

The sample holds one count of this clone. This chain uses TRBV21-1 with TRBJ2-7; the table calls TRBD1, which could not be checked here. TRBV21-1 is a pseudogene. This CDR3 region has 14 residues. CDR3 sequence (DNA): TGTGCCAGCCCCGGACAGGGCTTCTCCTACGAGCAGTACGTC. Encoded protein: CASPGQGFSYEQYV.

This clone has more than one count but fewer than ten. V usage is TRBV5-6 and J usage is TRBJ2-1; D gene uncertain. The length of the CDR3 is 12 residues. CDR1 is SGHDT and CDR2 is YYEEEE in the germline V gene. The V and J ends lost 0 bases and 6 bases respectively, with 4 bases between them. The CDR3 reads CASSLVSNEQFF. The CDR3 DNA reads as TGTGCCAGCAGCTTGGTCTCCAATGAGCAGTTCTTC.

This chain connects TRBV6-1 to TRBJ2-3; D is ambiguous. Germline V lookup: CDR1 MNHNS, CDR2 SASEGT. V gave up 7 bases and J gave up 0 bases, with 11 bases separating them. This CDR3 spans 14 amino acids. The CDR3 DNA follows: TGTGCCAGCACCCACTTAACGAGCACAGATACGCAGTATTTT. It translates to CASTHLTSTDTQYF.

J is TRBJ1-2 and V is TRBV10-2; unclear D gene. Germline V lookup: CDR1 WSHSY, CDR2 SAAADI. The CDR3 consists of 12 residues. V lost 2 bases, J lost 6 bases, and 7 bases lay in between. The CDR3 is CASSEARDGYTF. The DNA of the CDR3 is TGCGCCAGCAGTGAGGCGAGGGATGGCTACACCTTC.

The chain carries TRBV14 and TRBJ1-5, with D possibly TRBD1 on 6 matching bases. V lost 4 bases to trimming and J lost 5 bases, with 9 bases between them. The CDR3 is 13 residues long. Germline V CDR1 and CDR2: SGHDN, FVKESK. CDR3 protein: CASSPGDYQPQHF. The CDR3 bases are TGTGCCAGCAGCCCAGGGGATTATCAGCCCCAGCATTTT. The whole variable domain, filled in from reference TRBV14 and TRBJ1-5, reads EAGVTQFPSHSVIEKGQTVTLRCDPISGHDNLYWYRRVMGKEIKFLLHFVKESKQDESGMPNNRFLAERTGGTYSTLKVQPAELEDSGVYFCASSPGDYQPQHFGDGTRLSIL.

The V and J genes are TRBV5-1 and TRBJ1-3, with unresolved D. V lost 0 bases and J lost 4, with 11 bases in between. In germline, CDR1 is SGHRS, CDR2 YFSETQ. This CDR3 region has 15 residues. The CDR3 nucleotides are TGCGCCAGCAGCTTGGCTGCTGACATGGGAAACACCATATATTTT. This codes for CASSLAADMGNTIYF.

This clone was counted a few times. The genes are TRBV7-7 and TRBJ2-1; unclear D gene. V was pared by 1 base and J by 9 bases, with 13 bases between. Germline lookup yields CDR1 SSHAT and CDR2 FNYEAQ (reference sequence). The CDR3 is 14 residues long. The CDR3 sequence is CASSLGGLGGEQFF. The CDR3 DNA sequence: TGTGCCAGCAGCTTAGGGGGTCTTGGTGGTGAGCAGTTCTTC.

The V and J genes are TRBV28 and TRBJ2-7; no clear D gene. The CDR3 has 12 residues. Germline V lookup: CDR1 MDHEN, CDR2 SYDVKM. Trimming stripped 8 bases from V and 4 bases from J, with 12 bases between. CDR3 region: CASGPTGYEQYF. The CDR3, as DNA: TGTGCCAGCGGCCCTACCGGGTACGAGCAGTACTTC.

This clone appeared a single time. This rearrangement joins TRBV4-1 to TRBJ2-3; TRBD2 matches 8 bases. The V segment lost 0 bases and the J segment 1 base; nucleotides outside the gene matches: 9. This CDR3 is built from 18 residues. Germline-derived CDR1 and CDR2 are MGHRA and YSYEKL. The CDR3 is CASSQDTSGTRGTDTQYF. The CDR3 bases are TGCGCCAGCAGCCAAGATACCTCCGGGACTAGGGGCACAGATACGCAGTATTTT.

The chain carries TRBV19 and TRBJ2-1; no firm D call. Trimming left V 7 bases short and J 9 bases short, with 16 bases between. Germline loops: CDR1 LNHDA, CDR2 SQIVND (reference sequence). This CDR3 is built from 13 residues. CDR3 residues: CASTPSGRSEQFF. DNA of the CDR3: TGTGCCAGTACCCCCTCCGGTAGGAGTGAGCAGTTCTTC.

The chain uses TRBV28 and TRBJ2-1; D might be TRBD1 (6 bases). CDR3 length: 13 residues. Germline lookup yields CDR1 MDHEN and CDR2 SYDVKM. With 8 bases removed from V and 7 bases from J, the gap between germline ends came to 15 bases. CDR3 DNA: TGTGCCAGCGCTCGACAGGTTTTAAATGAGCAGTTCTTC. Its protein is CASARQVLNEQFF.

The J gene is TRBJ1-1, the V gene TRBV9; D not resolved. Per the germline V gene, CDR1 is SGDLS and CDR2 is YYNGEE. This CDR3 has 15 residues. V lost 0 bases to trimming and J lost 0 bases, with 9 bases between them. CDR3 in amino acids: CASSVEETVNTEAFF. CDR3 bases: TGTGCCAGCAGCGTAGAAGAGACGGTGAACACTGAAGCTTTCTTT.

The CDR3 loop reads CASSAYAGTGDEKLFF. The CDR3 nucleotides read TGCGCCAGCAGCGCCTACGCCGGGACCGGGGATGAAAAACTGTTTTTT. V and J are TRBV5-1 and TRBJ1-4; possibly TRBD1 for D (5 bases). Deletions cut 4 bases from V and 6 bases from J, with 19 bases between. The CDR3 contains 16 residues. Germline V gene lookup returns CDR1 SGHRS and CDR2 YFSETQ.

This chain joins TRBV10-2 and TRBJ2-5; no firm D call. There are 12 residues in the CDR3. Trimming cost V 2 bases and J 9 bases, with 10 bases left between them. CDR1 and CDR2 (germline): WSHSY, SAAADI. The CDR3 protein is CASSETVSAQYF. The DNA for the CDR3 is TGCGCCAGCAGTGAGACGGTCTCAGCCCAGTACTTC.

This chain links TRBV28 with TRBJ1-1; 7 nucleotides align to TRBD1. CDR3 length: 13 amino acids. Germline CDR1 is MDHEN and CDR2 is SYDVKM. V dropped 3 bases and J dropped 6; count of bases not matched to a gene: 4. CDR3 region: CASSFGQVSEAFF. In DNA, the CDR3 is TGTGCCAGCAGTTTCGGACAGGTCTCTGAAGCTTTCTTT.

This chain uses TRBV10-3 with TRBJ1-1; weak D call: TRBD1 (6 bases). Trimming stripped 10 bases from V and 2 bases from J, with 14 bases between. Germline V gene data show CDR1 as ENHRY and CDR2 as SYGVKD. The CDR3 is 13 amino acids. In DNA form, the CDR3 reads TGTGCCACCACCGACAGGACTAACACTGAAGCTTTCTTT. This translates into CATTDRTNTEAFF.

The V call is TRBV18, the J call TRBJ1-2, with D unclear. Germline V lookup: CDR1 KGHSH, CDR2 LQKENI. Trimming shortened V by 3 bases and J by 1 base, and 9 bases separated the two germline ends. CDR3 length equals 14 residues. As DNA, the CDR3 is TGTGCCAGCTCACCGGGCAGACTTAACTATGGCTACACCTTC. Its protein product is CASSPGRLNYGYTF.

V usage is TRBV5-1 and J usage is TRBJ2-3; 13 bases are a match to TRBD2. Germline V CDR1 and CDR2: SGHRS, YFSETQ. The V and J ends lost 4 bases and 2 bases, in that order; junction bases with no gene match: 13. CDR3 length: 19 amino acids. CDR3 nucleotides: TGCGCCAGCAGCCTGGCCCCCCCGGGACTAGCGGGGTACACAGATACGCAGTATTTT. Translating it yields CASSLAPPGLAGYTDTQYF.

This clone was detected a few times. The J gene is TRBJ1-2, the V gene TRBV30, with 7 bases matching TRBD1. Germline assignment: CDR1 GTSNPN and CDR2 SVGIG (reference sequence). CDR3 length: 16 amino acids. Germline trimming cut 2 bases from V and 4 bases from J; bases unmatched to any gene: 13. The DNA for the CDR3 is TGTGCCTGGAGTTCGGGAAAGGGGGCTTACGGCTATGGCTACACCTTC. Its protein is CAWSSGKGAYGYGYTF.

This chain connects TRBV7-8 to TRBJ1-1; the D is unclear. Trimming shortened V by 1 base and J by 11 bases, and 14 bases separated the two germline ends. From germline, CDR1 is SGHVS and CDR2 FQNEAQ. The CDR3 loop spans 13 amino acids. The CDR3 spells CASSLVRLAEAFF. CDR3 sequence (DNA): TGTGCCAGCAGCTTAGTACGGCTCGCAGAGGCTTTCTTT.

The DNA of the CDR3 is TGTGCCAGCAGCAGTGATGGGACAGGATTCTGGGCGCAGTACGTC. Translated: CASSSDGTGFWAQYV. The chain is built from TRBV6-1 and TRBJ2-7, with 8 bases aligning to TRBD1. The CDR3 is 15 residues long. Unmatched junction bases numbered 16, after V lost 6 bases and J lost 9 bases. Germline CDR1 is MNHNS and CDR2 is SASEGT.

The chain has TRBV11-2 and TRBJ2-2, with unresolved D. The germline gives CDR1 SGHAT, CDR2 FQNNGV. V lost 1 base and J lost 7, with 13 bases in between. This CDR3 comprises 15 residues. The CDR3 loop reads CASSLGYHTGGELFF. CDR3 DNA: TGTGCCAGCAGCTTAGGTTACCATACGGGCGGGGAGCTGTTTTTT.

This chain joins TRBV19 and TRBJ2-7, with 8 bases that match TRBD2. Germline-derived CDR1 and CDR2 are LNHDA and SQIVND (reference sequence). This CDR3 contains 15 residues. The V gene end was trimmed by 2 bases and the J gene end by 0 bases; junction bases not matched to a gene: 3. This chain's CDR3 is CASSISSGSSYEQYF. The CDR3 coding sequence is TGTGCCAGTAGTATATCCAGCGGGAGCTCCTACGAGCAGTACTTC. The full variable domain, in which reference TRBV19 and TRBJ2-7 provide the parts outside the CDR3, is DGGITQSPKYLFRKEGQNVTLSCEQNLNHDAMYWYRQDPGQGLRLIYYSQIVNDFQKGDIAEGYSVSREKKESFPLTVTSAQKNPTAFYLCASSISSGSSYEQYFGPGTRLTVT.

The chain employs TRBV6-4 and TRBJ1-5, with D perhaps TRBD1 (5 bases). The V end was cut by 8 bases, the J end by 6 bases, with 17 bases between. CDR3 length: 14 amino acids. Germline lookup yields CDR1 MRHNA and CDR2 SNTAGT. The CDR3 nucleotides read TGTGCCAGCGCACCACAGTCGGGGCCTCAGCCCCAGCATTTT. Translation: CASAPQSGPQPQHF.